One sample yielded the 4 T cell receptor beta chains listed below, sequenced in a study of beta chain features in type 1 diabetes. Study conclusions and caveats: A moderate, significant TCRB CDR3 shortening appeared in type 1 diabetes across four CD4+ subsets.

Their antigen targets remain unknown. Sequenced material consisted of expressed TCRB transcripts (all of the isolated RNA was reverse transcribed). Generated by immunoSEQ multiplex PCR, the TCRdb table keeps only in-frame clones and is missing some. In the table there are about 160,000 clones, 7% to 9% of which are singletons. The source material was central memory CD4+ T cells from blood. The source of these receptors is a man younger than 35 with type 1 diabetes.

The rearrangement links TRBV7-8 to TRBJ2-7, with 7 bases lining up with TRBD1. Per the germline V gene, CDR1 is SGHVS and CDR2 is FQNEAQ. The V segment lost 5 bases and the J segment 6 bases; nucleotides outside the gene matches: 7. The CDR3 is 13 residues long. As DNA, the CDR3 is TGTGCCAGCAGCACCGAGACAGGGAGCGAGCAGTACTTC. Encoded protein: CASSTETGSEQYF.

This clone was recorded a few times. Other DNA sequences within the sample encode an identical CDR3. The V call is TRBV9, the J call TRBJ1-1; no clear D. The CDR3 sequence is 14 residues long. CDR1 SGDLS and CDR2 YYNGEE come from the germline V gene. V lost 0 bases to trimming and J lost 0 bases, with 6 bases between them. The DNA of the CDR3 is TGTGCCAGCAGCGTAGACCTAATGAACACTGAAGCTTTCTTT. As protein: CASSVDLMNTEAFF.

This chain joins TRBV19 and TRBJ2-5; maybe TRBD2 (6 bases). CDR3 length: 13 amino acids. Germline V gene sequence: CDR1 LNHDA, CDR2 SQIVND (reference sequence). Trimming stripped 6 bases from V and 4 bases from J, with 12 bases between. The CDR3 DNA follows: TGTGCCAGTAGCCCACAAGCGGGAGAGACCCAGTACTTC. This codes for CASSPQAGETQYF.

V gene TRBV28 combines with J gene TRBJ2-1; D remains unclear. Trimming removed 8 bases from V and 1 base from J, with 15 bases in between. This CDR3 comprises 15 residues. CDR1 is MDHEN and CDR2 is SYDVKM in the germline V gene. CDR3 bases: TGTGCCAGCTCCGATGCGGTTTTTTCCTACAATGAGCAGTTCTTC. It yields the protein CASSDAVFSYNEQFF.